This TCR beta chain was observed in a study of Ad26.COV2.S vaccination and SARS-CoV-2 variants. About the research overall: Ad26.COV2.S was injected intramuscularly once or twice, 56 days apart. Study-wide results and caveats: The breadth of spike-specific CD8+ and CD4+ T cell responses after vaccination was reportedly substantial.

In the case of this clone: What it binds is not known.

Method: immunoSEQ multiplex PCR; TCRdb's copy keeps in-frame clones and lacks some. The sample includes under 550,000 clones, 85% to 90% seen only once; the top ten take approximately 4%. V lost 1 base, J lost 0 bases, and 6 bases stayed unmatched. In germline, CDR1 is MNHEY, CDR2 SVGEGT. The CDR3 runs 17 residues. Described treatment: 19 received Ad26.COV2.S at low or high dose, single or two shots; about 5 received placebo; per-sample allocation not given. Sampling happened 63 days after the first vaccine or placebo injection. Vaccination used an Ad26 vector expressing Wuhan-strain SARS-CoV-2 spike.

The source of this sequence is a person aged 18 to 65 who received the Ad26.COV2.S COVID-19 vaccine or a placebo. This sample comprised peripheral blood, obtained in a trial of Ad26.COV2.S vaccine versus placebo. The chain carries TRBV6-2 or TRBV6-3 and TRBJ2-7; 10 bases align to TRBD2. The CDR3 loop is CASSYWLAGDFSYEQYF. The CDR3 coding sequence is TGTGCCAGCAGTTACTGGCTAGCGGGGGACTTCTCCTACGAGCAGTACTTC.